Listed below are T cell receptor beta chains from one sample, sequenced in a study of blood T cell repertoires in COVID-19. Sequenced by immunoSEQ multiplex PCR; TCRdb stores in-frame clones only, minus some. The sample records about 130,000 clones, about 87% being singletons. Source material: peripheral blood. The receptors were gathered from a human donor in a cohort sampled during active COVID-19. Both conserved end residues are part of each CDR3. Each record gives: V gene, J gene, D gene, clone size, CDR3 protein, CDR3 DNA. D genes are given only for firm matches. Clone sizes are given selectively: once, few, many, or a class where the clone is expanded.

V: TRBV30
J: TRBJ2-1
D: NA
size: NA
CDR3: CAWSGMGLAINEQFF
DNA: TGTGCCTGGAGCGGGATGGGGCTAGCGATCAATGAGCAGTTCTTC

V: TRBV5-8
J: TRBJ2-3
D: TRBD2
size: once
CDR3: CASSRTSGTSTDTQYF
DNA: TGTGCCAGCAGCCGGACTAGCGGGACCAGCACAGATACGCAGTATTTT

V: TRBV29-1
J: TRBJ2-1
D: NA
size: NA
CDR3: CSVVRVDEQFF
DNA: TGCAGCGTTGTGAGGGTAGACGAGCAGTTCTTC

V: TRBV24-1
J: TRBJ2-2
D: TRBD1
size: few
CDR3: CATSAGTVWTGELFF
DNA: TGTGCCACCAGTGCCGGGACAGTTTGGACCGGGGAGCTGTTTTTT

V: TRBV6-5
J: TRBJ1-5
D: NA
size: NA
CDR3: CASSFDSLQPQHF
DNA: TGTGCCAGCAGCTTCGACAGTCTACAGCCCCAGCATTTT

V: TRBV7-2
J: TRBJ1-2
D: TRBD1
size: NA
CDR3: CASSLGTGGNYGYTF
DNA: TGTGCCAGCAGCTTAGGGACAGGGGGCAACTATGGCTACACCTTC

V: TRBV6-5
J: TRBJ1-5
D: TRBD1
size: NA
CDR3: CASRQLTGPQPQHF
DNA: TGTGCCAGCAGGCAACTGACAGGGCCACAGCCCCAGCATTTT

V: TRBV4-1
J: TRBJ1-2
D: NA
size: NA
CDR3: CASSQDAQSYGYTF
DNA: TGCGCCAGCAGCCAAGACGCACAGTCGTATGGCTACACCTTC

V: TRBV7-9
J: TRBJ2-5
D: NA
size: NA
CDR3: CASSTIRGRTETQYF
DNA: TGTGCCAGCAGTACGATTAGAGGGCGTACAGAGACCCAGTACTTC

V: TRBV7-2
J: TRBJ1-1
D: NA
size: once
CDR3: CASSAQGQEAFF
DNA: TGTGCCAGCAGCGCACAGGGTCAAGAAGCTTTCTTT

V: TRBV5-4
J: TRBJ2-5
D: TRBD1
size: NA
CDR3: CASSVRDRGPAGKGDQYF
DNA: TGTGCCAGCAGCGTCCGGGACAGGGGTCCCGCCGGCAAAGGGGACCAGTACTTC

V: TRBV13
J: TRBJ2-1
D: TRBD2
size: NA
CDR3: CASSSGTSGYNEQFF
DNA: TGTGCCAGCAGCTCGGGGACTAGCGGATACAATGAGCAGTTCTTC

V: TRBV4-2
J: TRBJ1-3
D: TRBD1
size: NA
CDR3: CASSPRQGSGNTIYF
DNA: TGTGCCAGCAGCCCTAGACAGGGATCTGGAAACACCATATATTTT

V: TRBV5-1
J: TRBJ1-1
D: TRBD1
size: NA
CDR3: CASSTDRGSGNEAFF
DNA: TGCGCCAGCAGCACTGACAGGGGGTCTGGAAATGAAGCTTTCTTT

V: TRBV3-1/TRBV3-2
J: TRBJ2-1
D: TRBD2
size: NA
CDR3: CASSQQPGGSYNEQFF
DNA: TGTGCCAGCAGCCAACAACCGGGGGGCTCCTACAATGAGCAGTTCTTC

V: TRBV6-5
J: TRBJ1-6
D: NA
size: NA
CDR3: CASRERSSPLHF
DNA: TGTGCCAGCAGAGAGCGGAGTTCACCCCTCCACTTT

V: TRBV18
J: TRBJ2-3
D: TRBD2
size: NA
CDR3: CASRREVGTDTQYF
DNA: TGTGCCAGTCGCCGGGAGGTTGGCACAGATACGCAGTATTTT

V: TRBV5-3
J: TRBJ1-5
D: NA
size: NA
CDR3: CARSSTPLRDSNQPQHF
DNA: TGTGCCAGAAGCTCCACCCCTTTACGGGATAGCAATCAGCCCCAGCATTTT

V: TRBV7-2
J: TRBJ1-2
D: TRBD1
size: NA
CDR3: CASSLPGQGRYGYTF
DNA: TGTGCCAGCAGCTTACCGGGACAGGGGAGGTATGGCTACACCTTC

V: TRBV19
J: TRBJ1-1
D: NA
size: NA
CDR3: CASTTGSKTEAFF
DNA: TGTGCCAGTACCACAGGGTCGAAAACTGAAGCTTTCTTT

V: TRBV5-1
J: TRBJ1-6
D: NA
size: few
CDR3: CASSLVGANSPLHF
DNA: TGCGCCAGCAGCTTGGTGGGGGCGAATTCACCCCTCCACTTT

V: TRBV12-3/TRBV12-4
J: TRBJ2-1
D: NA
size: NA
CDR3: CASSGSSYNEQFF
DNA: TGTGCCAGCAGCGGGTCCTCCTACAATGAGCAGTTCTTC

V: TRBV6-1
J: TRBJ2-1
D: NA
size: NA
CDR3: CASSVPRGRSGSYNEQFF
DNA: TGTGCCAGCAGTGTACCCAGAGGAAGGAGCGGTTCCTACAATGAGCAGTTCTTC

V: TRBV29-1
J: TRBJ2-5
D: NA
size: NA
CDR3: CSVTRGASETQYF
DNA: TGCAGCGTCACCCGGGGGGCCAGTGAGACCCAGTACTTC

V: TRBV11-3
J: TRBJ2-5
D: NA
size: NA
CDR3: CASRPGGRETQYF
DNA: TGTGCCAGCAGACCGGGGGGCAGGGAGACCCAGTACTTC

V: TRBV3-1/TRBV3-2
J: TRBJ1-2
D: NA
size: NA
CDR3: CASSQGLSGGYTF
DNA: TGTGCCAGCAGCCAAGGCCTTTCGGGTGGCTACACCTTC

V: TRBV11-2
J: TRBJ1-3
D: NA
size: NA
CDR3: CASSSRVFNTIYF
DNA: TGTGCCAGCAGCTCCAGGGTATTCAACACCATATATTTT

V: TRBV7-2
J: TRBJ2-5
D: NA
size: once
CDR3: CASSLGLTGAETQYF
DNA: TGTGCCAGCAGCTTAGGTCTTACGGGAGCGGAGACCCAGTACTTC

V: TRBV7-9
J: TRBJ1-2
D: NA
size: NA
CDR3: CASSLALDFSIDGYTF
DNA: TGTGCCAGCAGCTTAGCGTTAGACTTTTCTATTGATGGCTACACCTTC

V: TRBV5-4
J: TRBJ1-1
D: NA
size: few
CDR3: CASSLGSGDTEAFF
DNA: TGTGCCAGCAGCTTGGGGAGCGGGGACACTGAAGCTTTCTTT

V: TRBV27
J: TRBJ1-4
D: NA
size: NA
CDR3: CASSLNGGTNEKLFF
DNA: TGTGCCAGCAGTCTAAACGGCGGCACTAATGAAAAACTGTTTTTT

V: TRBV5-1
J: TRBJ2-5
D: NA
size: NA
CDR3: CASSLGATRPFQETQYF
DNA: TGCGCCAGCAGCTTGGGAGCAACTCGCCCCTTCCAAGAGACCCAGTACTTC

V: TRBV6-2/TRBV6-3
J: TRBJ1-2
D: TRBD1
size: NA
CDR3: CASSYRSGGVNYGYTF
DNA: TGTGCCAGCAGTTACCGATCAGGGGGAGTAAACTATGGCTACACCTTC

V: TRBV6-6
J: TRBJ1-3
D: TRBD1
size: NA
CDR3: CASSSTGGSGNTIYF
DNA: TGTGCCAGCAGTTCCACAGGGGGCTCTGGAAACACCATATATTTT

V: TRBV5-8
J: TRBJ1-1
D: TRBD1
size: NA
CDR3: CASRMGQEVEAFF
DNA: TGTGCCAGCAGGATGGGACAGGAAGTTGAAGCTTTCTTT

V: TRBV6-5
J: TRBJ2-7
D: NA
size: NA
CDR3: CASMISGDSSYEQYF
DNA: TGTGCCAGCATGATTTCGGGGGACAGCTCCTACGAGCAGTACTTC

V: TRBV5-3
J: TRBJ2-1
D: NA
size: NA
CDR3: CARSSTRFWEQFF
DNA: TGTGCCAGAAGCAGTACTAGATTCTGGGAGCAGTTCTTC

V: TRBV5-3
J: TRBJ1-5
D: NA
size: NA
CDR3: CARSLVQARRPQHF
DNA: TGTGCCAGAAGCTTGGTCCAGGCGCGAAGGCCCCAGCATTTT

V: TRBV11-2
J: TRBJ1-2
D: TRBD1
size: NA
CDR3: CASSVDRENYGYTF
DNA: TGTGCCAGCAGCGTAGACAGGGAAAACTATGGCTACACCTTC

V: TRBV27
J: TRBJ1-6
D: NA
size: NA
CDR3: CASGLGSYSPLHF
DNA: TGTGCCAGCGGACTAGGGTCCTATTCACCCCTCCACTTT

V: TRBV7-6
J: TRBJ1-6
D: NA
size: NA
CDR3: CASSLSLSSYNSPLHF
DNA: TGTGCCAGCAGCTTAAGTCTAAGCTCCTATAATTCACCCCTCCACTTT

V: TRBV11-3
J: TRBJ2-2
D: TRBD1
size: NA
CDR3: CASSIGQAITGELFF
DNA: TGTGCCAGCAGCATCGGACAGGCGATCACCGGGGAGCTGTTTTTT

V: TRBV5-4
J: TRBJ2-2
D: NA
size: NA
CDR3: CASSLDPRNTGELFF
DNA: TGTGCCAGCAGCTTGGACCCTAGGAACACCGGGGAGCTGTTTTTT

V: TRBV5-1
J: TRBJ2-3
D: TRBD2
size: NA
CDR3: CASSALGAAGDTDTQYF
DNA: TGCGCCAGCAGCGCGCTAGGGGCAGCGGGGGACACAGATACGCAGTATTTT

V: TRBV28
J: TRBJ2-1
D: TRBD2
size: NA
CDR3: CASTPVRGGYNEQFF
DNA: TGTGCCAGCACTCCCGTGCGGGGGGGTTACAATGAGCAGTTCTTC

V: TRBV7-5
J: TRBJ2-3
D: NA
size: NA
CDR3: CARAGTGGLDTQYF
DNA: TGTGCCAGAGCCGGGACAGGGGGATTAGATACGCAGTATTTT

V: TRBV5-4
J: TRBJ2-1
D: TRBD2
size: NA
CDR3: CASSSPGLANEQFF
DNA: TGTGCCAGCAGCTCCCCGGGACTAGCGAATGAGCAGTTCTTC

V: TRBV2
J: TRBJ2-2
D: TRBD1
size: NA
CDR3: CASRQGGSTGELFF
DNA: TGTGCCAGCAGACAGGGGGGATCCACCGGGGAGCTGTTTTTT

V: TRBV27
J: TRBJ1-1
D: NA
size: NA
CDR3: CASSLNRNTEAFF
DNA: TGTGCCAGCAGTTTAAATCGGAACACTGAAGCTTTCTTT

V: TRBV9
J: TRBJ2-2
D: NA
size: NA
CDR3: CASNEEDTGELFF
DNA: TGTGCCAGCAACGAAGAGGACACCGGGGAGCTGTTTTTT

V: TRBV15
J: TRBJ2-5
D: NA
size: few
CDR3: CATSPQGPSRTQYF
DNA: TGTGCCACCAGCCCCCAGGGGCCCTCGAGGACCCAGTACTTC

V: TRBV6-4
J: TRBJ2-3
D: NA
size: NA
CDR3: CASSPGPAPTDTQYF
DNA: TGTGCCAGCAGCCCAGGGCCCGCTCCCACAGATACGCAGTATTTT

V: TRBV7-3
J: TRBJ2-1
D: NA
size: NA
CDR3: CASSLENEQFF
DNA: TGTGCCAGCAGCTTAGAGAATGAGCAGTTCTTC

V: TRBV14
J: TRBJ2-7
D: TRBD1
size: few
CDR3: CASSRPGQGIYEQYF
DNA: TGTGCCAGCAGCCGACCGGGACAGGGGATCTACGAGCAGTACTTC

V: TRBV7-8
J: TRBJ1-5
D: TRBD1
size: NA
CDR3: CASSSTGDRNQPQHF
DNA: TGTGCCAGCAGCTCCACCGGGGACAGGAATCAGCCCCAGCATTTT

V: TRBV7-3
J: TRBJ2-3
D: NA
size: NA
CDR3: CASSLEFASTDTQYF
DNA: TGTGCCAGCAGCTTAGAGTTCGCTAGCACAGATACGCAGTATTTT

V: TRBV4-1
J: TRBJ2-6
D: NA
size: NA
CDR3: CASSSRQEALLANVLTF
DNA: TGCGCCAGCAGCTCGCGACAGGAAGCCCTGTTGGCCAACGTCCTGACTTTC

V: TRBV6-5
J: TRBJ2-2
D: NA
size: NA
CDR3: CASGLYTGELFF
DNA: TGTGCCAGCGGGCTTTACACCGGGGAGCTGTTTTTT